The clone carrying this TCR beta chain occurred many times. One entry per CDR3 protein results from TCRdb running MiXCR on the PCR reads. The data hold several thousand distinct CDR3 sequences, with 40% to 60% observed a single time. The sample comes from a study of CD4 and CD8 cells across lung adenocarcinoma regions. The CDR3 totals 15 residues. The germline CDR1 and CDR2 sequences are MNHEY and SVGAGI. V was pared by 4 bases and J by 5 bases, with 6 bases of the junction left unmatched. The source of this sequence is a female donor with lung adenocarcinoma. The CD4 and CD8 labels of this study may be unreliable. The rearrangement joins TRBV6-5 to TRBJ2-1; TRBD2 matches at 9 bases. Sequencing used CD4+ T cells from the center of a lung tumor. The CDR3, as DNA: TGTGCCAGCAGTTCCGGAGTAGCGGGAGACAATGAGCAGTTCTTC. Amino acids: CASSSGVAGDNEQFF.